This T cell receptor beta chain was profiled in a study of T-cell reconstitution after alpha-beta-depleted transplantation in children. Study findings and constraints: Reportedly, only several hundred clones from non-depleted graft cells drove alpha-beta T-cell counts at about two months.

Details on this clonotype: No antigen is known for it.

The length of the CDR3 is 13 residues. V was clipped by 0 bases and J by 8 bases, with 8 bases between them. In germline, CDR1 is ENHRY, CDR2 SYGVKD. Unique molecular identifiers were used in preparing the TCRbeta library. TCRdb processed the PCR reads anew with MiXCR; each CDR3 protein has one entry. The sample has roughly 420,000 distinct CDR3 sequences; 16% are singletons. The chain recombines TRBV10-3 with TRBJ2-1; D gene uncertain. The specimen was PBMCs, mostly from graft donor cells, collected 360 days after TCRalphabeta/CD19-depleted stem cell transplant. This TCR derives from a boy under three years old who had a stem cell transplant for Wiskott-Aldrich syndrome, so the T cells may come from the graft donor. The CDR3 loop is CAISESAGYEQFF. The CDR3 nucleotides are TGTGCCATCAGTGAGTCTGCAGGTTATGAGCAGTTCTTC.